One sample yielded the 21 T cell receptor beta chains listed below, sequenced in a study of cytomegalovirus exposure and HLA in healthy donors. The study ran its PCR with 60 Vbeta and 13 Jbeta primers. Sequenced by immunoSEQ multiplex PCR; TCRdb stores in-frame clones only, minus some. This sample has under 250,000 clones, with almost 80% found just once. The specimen sequenced was PBMCs. Every receptor here comes from a male donor in good health and CMV-seronegative.

As regards this clone: At one end the junction does not follow the germline gene, possibly because of a read error. V and J are TRBV5-6 and TRBJ2-1; 11 bases line up with TRBD2. The CDR3 runs to 18 residues. Germline values: CDR1 SGHDT, CDR2 YYEEEE. CDR3 amino acids: CASSLYTLAGDPYNERFF. CDR3 in DNA: TGTGCCAGCAGCTTGTATACACTAGCGGGAGATCCCTACAATGAGCGGTTCTTC.

The CDR3 nucleotides are TGTGCCAGTAGGGCCGGGACAGGGTATGAAAAACTGTTTTTT. It encodes CASRAGTGYEKLFF. The chain couples TRBV19 to TRBJ1-4, with 9 bases lining up with TRBD1. Per the germline V gene, CDR1 is LNHDA and CDR2 is SQIVND (reference sequence). This CDR3 comprises 14 residues. V trimming: 6 bases; J trimming: 6 bases; junction bases outside the gene matches: 5.

Note on this clone: This sample also contains other DNA sequences that code for the same CDR3. The chain couples TRBV5-1 to TRBJ2-5, with D possibly matching TRBD2 (6 bases). The CDR3 is 15 residues long. The V end was cut by 6 bases, the J end by 2 bases, with 17 bases between. Germline values: CDR1 SGHRS, CDR2 YFSETQ. The CDR3 reads CASTPAGRAQETQYF. The CDR3 nucleotides read TGCGCCAGCACTCCTGCGGGGCGGGCACAAGAGACCCAGTACTTC.

The rearrangement uses TRBV6-6 and TRBJ2-7; D remains unclear. Germline CDR1 is MNHNY and CDR2 is SVGAGI (reference sequence). The CDR3 runs to 12 residues. V lost 0 bases to trimming and J lost 3 bases, with 3 bases between them. CDR3 sequence reads: CASSYSSYEQYF. The DNA of the CDR3 is TGTGCCAGCAGTTACTCCAGCTACGAGCAGTACTTC.

This clone was seen ten or more times. The chain uses TRBV19 and TRBJ2-6; D not certain. The CDR3 loop spans 16 amino acids. V was cut by 6 bases and J by 0 bases, with 12 bases left in between. Germline assignment: CDR1 LNHDA and CDR2 SQIVND (reference sequence). The CDR3 DNA is TGTGCCAGTAGCCACCGGGTTGACTCTGGGGCCAACGTCCTGACTTTC. This encodes CASSHRVDSGANVLTF. Full variable domain (remainder filled in from reference TRBV19 and TRBJ2-6): DGGITQSPKYLFRKEGQNVTLSCEQNLNHDAMYWYRQDPGQGLRLIYYSQIVNDFQKGDIAEGYSVSREKKESFPLTVTSAQKNPTAFYLCASSHRVDSGANVLTFGAGSRLTVL.

The chain recombines TRBV27 with TRBJ1-1; 7 bases map to TRBD1. CDR1 and CDR2 (germline): MNHEY, SMNVEV (reference sequence). Trimming at V came to 6 bases and at J to 6 bases, leaving 10 bases not matched to a gene. The CDR3 has 14 residues. CDR3 DNA sequence: TGTGCCAGCAGCTCGCCGAGACAGGGCCCTGAAGCTTTCTTT. Encoded protein: CASSSPRQGPEAFF.

The count of this clone is one. The chain has TRBV7-9 and TRBJ2-7, with 9 positions matching TRBD1. Trimming removed 1 base from V and 5 bases from J; junction bases left unmatched: 6. The CDR3 has 15 residues. Germline assignment: CDR1 SEHNR and CDR2 FQNEAQ (reference sequence). The CDR3: CASSLGRTGADEQYF. The CDR3 DNA sequence: TGTGCCAGCAGCTTAGGTCGGACAGGGGCTGACGAGCAGTACTTC.

The V gene is TRBV6-1, the J gene TRBJ1-2; 7 bases fit TRBD1. This CDR3 has 12 amino acids. V lost 11 bases and J lost 2; bases outside the gene matches: 5. Per germline, CDR1 MNHNS and CDR2 SASEGT. CDR3 coding DNA: TGTGCCGGCCAGGGGGACAACTATGGCTACACCTTC. It yields the protein CAGQGDNYGYTF.

The chain has TRBV4-1 and TRBJ1-5, with TRBD1 matching 7 bases. Trimming took 1 base from V and 4 from J; bases not matched to a gene: 1. Germline loops: CDR1 MGHRA, CDR2 YSYEKL. The CDR3 runs 14 residues. CDR3 region: CASSQAGGNQPQHF. The CDR3 DNA reads TGCGCCAGCAGCCAAGCAGGGGGAAATCAGCCCCAGCATTTT.

The chain couples TRBV9 to TRBJ2-2; 7 bases agree with TRBD2. The CDR3 is 15 residues long. The junction had 7 bases not matched to a gene; V was cut back by 4 bases and J by 4 bases. The germline V gene has CDR1 SGDLS and CDR2 YYNGEE. The CDR3: CASSFGRVRTGELFF. The CDR3 bases are TGTGCCAGCAGCTTTGGGAGGGTGCGCACCGGGGAGCTGTTTTTT.

The gene calls are TRBV23-1 and TRBJ1-1, with D maybe TRBD1 (6 bases). TRBV23-1 is placed among ORFs of uncertain function. The CDR3 has 15 residues. V was clipped by 4 bases and J by 1 base, with 13 bases between them. The CDR3 reads CASSLGQPKNTEAFF. The CDR3 coding sequence is TGCGCCAGCAGTCTTGGACAGCCGAAGAACACTGAAGCTTTCTTT.

V and J are TRBV19 and TRBJ1-2; D is uncertain. Trimming removed 9 bases from V and 13 bases from J, with 15 bases in between. CDR3 length equals 10 residues. Per germline, CDR1 LNHDA and CDR2 SQIVND (reference sequence). CDR3: CASRGPSRTF. As DNA, the CDR3 is TGTGCCAGCAGAGGGCCATCTCGCACCTTC. Using reference TRBV19 and TRBJ1-2 for the parts outside the CDR3, the full variable domain is DGGITQSPKYLFRKEGQNVTLSCEQNLNHDAMYWYRQDPGQGLRLIYYSQIVNDFQKGDIAEGYSVSREKKESFPLTVTSAQKNPTAFYLCASRGPSRTFGSGTRLTVV.

The CDR3 region is CASSPRSQETQYF. DNA for the CDR3: TGTGCCAGCAGCCCCCGCAGTCAAGAGACCCAGTACTTC. This sequence joins TRBV7-9 and TRBJ2-5; D gene uncertain. In germline, CDR1 is SEHNR, CDR2 FQNEAQ (reference sequence). Trimming shortened V by 5 bases and J by 2 bases, and 9 bases separated the two germline ends. The CDR3 is 13 amino acids.

The chain is built from TRBV15 and TRBJ1-5; 7 bases map to TRBD1. The CDR3 sequence is 16 residues long. V lost 0 bases, J lost 3 bases, and 5 bases stayed unmatched. The germline CDR1 and CDR2 sequences are LNHNV and YYDKDF (reference sequence). The CDR3 spells CATSRDLEGANQPQHF. Here the CDR3 DNA reads TGTGCCACCAGCAGAGATCTAGAGGGGGCCAATCAGCCCCAGCATTTT.

The chain recombines TRBV2 with TRBJ2-1; D perhaps matches TRBD1 (5 bases). V was pared by 7 bases and J by 5 bases, with 15 bases between. Per germline, CDR1 SNHLY and CDR2 FYNNEI. The CDR3 is 14 amino acids. The CDR3 nucleotides are TGTGCCAGCACCTACCGGGCCAGGGACAATGAGCAGTTCTTC. Its protein product is CASTYRARDNEQFF.

The chain combines TRBV19 with TRBJ2-7; 7 nucleotides match TRBD2. In germline, CDR1 is LNHDA, CDR2 SQIVND (reference sequence). With V trimmed by 5 bases and J by 3 bases, 13 bases remained unmatched. This CDR3 region has 16 residues. CDR3 bases: TGTGCCAGTAGTCCCCGGGGAGGGGCCATGGTCTACGAGCAGTACTTC. Residues: CASSPRGGAMVYEQYF.

This chain joins TRBV10-3 and TRBJ2-1; 7 bases line up with TRBD2. The CDR3 consists of 16 residues. CDR1 and CDR2 from the germline V gene are ENHRY and SYGVKD. The V gene end was trimmed by 2 bases and the J gene end by 6 bases; junction bases not matched to a gene: 10. Here the CDR3 DNA reads TGTGCCATCAGTGAGATGGTAGGACTAGTACCCAATGAGCAGTTCTTC. Protein sequence: CAISEMVGLVPNEQFF.

The chain is built from TRBV15 and TRBJ2-4; the match to TRBD1 covers 8 bases. V shed 3 bases, J shed 6 bases, and the junction held 4 bases outside the gene matches. CDR1 LNHNV and CDR2 YYDKDF come from the germline V gene (reference sequence). This CDR3 is 14 amino acids long. The CDR3 DNA follows: TGTGCCACCAGCAGCGGACAGGGAGGAAACATTCAGTACTTC. It encodes CATSSGQGGNIQYF.

Only a few counts were recorded for this clone. The chain links TRBV7-2 to TRBJ2-1; tentative D call: TRBD1 (6 bases). Germline values: CDR1 SGHTA, CDR2 FQGNSA. With 6 bases removed from V and 2 bases from J, the gap between germline ends came to 11 bases. The CDR3 covers 14 residues. The CDR3: CASSRTATYNEQFF. The CDR3 DNA follows: TGTGCCAGCAGTAGGACAGCAACCTACAATGAGCAGTTCTTC.

The chain has TRBV5-1 and TRBJ2-7, with 11 bases identical to TRBD1. V gave up 2 bases and J gave up 0 bases; unmatched junction bases: 4. The germline CDR1 and CDR2 sequences are SGHRS and YFSETQ. The CDR3 has 16 residues. In nucleotides, the CDR3 is TGCGCCAGCAGCTTAGGACAGGGGGCAAGCTCCTACGAGCAGTACTTC. Its protein is CASSLGQGASSYEQYF.

On this clone itself: Germline is not matched at one junction end, which may reflect a read error. This CDR3 is CASSLVGTSLSYNGQFF. As DNA, the CDR3 is TGTGCCAGCAGCTTAGTTGGGACTAGCCTATCCTACAATGGGCAGTTCTTC. The J gene is TRBJ2-1, the V gene TRBV7-2; 9 bases are shared with TRBD2. CDR3 length: 17 residues. Germline CDR1 SGHTA, CDR2 FQGNSA.